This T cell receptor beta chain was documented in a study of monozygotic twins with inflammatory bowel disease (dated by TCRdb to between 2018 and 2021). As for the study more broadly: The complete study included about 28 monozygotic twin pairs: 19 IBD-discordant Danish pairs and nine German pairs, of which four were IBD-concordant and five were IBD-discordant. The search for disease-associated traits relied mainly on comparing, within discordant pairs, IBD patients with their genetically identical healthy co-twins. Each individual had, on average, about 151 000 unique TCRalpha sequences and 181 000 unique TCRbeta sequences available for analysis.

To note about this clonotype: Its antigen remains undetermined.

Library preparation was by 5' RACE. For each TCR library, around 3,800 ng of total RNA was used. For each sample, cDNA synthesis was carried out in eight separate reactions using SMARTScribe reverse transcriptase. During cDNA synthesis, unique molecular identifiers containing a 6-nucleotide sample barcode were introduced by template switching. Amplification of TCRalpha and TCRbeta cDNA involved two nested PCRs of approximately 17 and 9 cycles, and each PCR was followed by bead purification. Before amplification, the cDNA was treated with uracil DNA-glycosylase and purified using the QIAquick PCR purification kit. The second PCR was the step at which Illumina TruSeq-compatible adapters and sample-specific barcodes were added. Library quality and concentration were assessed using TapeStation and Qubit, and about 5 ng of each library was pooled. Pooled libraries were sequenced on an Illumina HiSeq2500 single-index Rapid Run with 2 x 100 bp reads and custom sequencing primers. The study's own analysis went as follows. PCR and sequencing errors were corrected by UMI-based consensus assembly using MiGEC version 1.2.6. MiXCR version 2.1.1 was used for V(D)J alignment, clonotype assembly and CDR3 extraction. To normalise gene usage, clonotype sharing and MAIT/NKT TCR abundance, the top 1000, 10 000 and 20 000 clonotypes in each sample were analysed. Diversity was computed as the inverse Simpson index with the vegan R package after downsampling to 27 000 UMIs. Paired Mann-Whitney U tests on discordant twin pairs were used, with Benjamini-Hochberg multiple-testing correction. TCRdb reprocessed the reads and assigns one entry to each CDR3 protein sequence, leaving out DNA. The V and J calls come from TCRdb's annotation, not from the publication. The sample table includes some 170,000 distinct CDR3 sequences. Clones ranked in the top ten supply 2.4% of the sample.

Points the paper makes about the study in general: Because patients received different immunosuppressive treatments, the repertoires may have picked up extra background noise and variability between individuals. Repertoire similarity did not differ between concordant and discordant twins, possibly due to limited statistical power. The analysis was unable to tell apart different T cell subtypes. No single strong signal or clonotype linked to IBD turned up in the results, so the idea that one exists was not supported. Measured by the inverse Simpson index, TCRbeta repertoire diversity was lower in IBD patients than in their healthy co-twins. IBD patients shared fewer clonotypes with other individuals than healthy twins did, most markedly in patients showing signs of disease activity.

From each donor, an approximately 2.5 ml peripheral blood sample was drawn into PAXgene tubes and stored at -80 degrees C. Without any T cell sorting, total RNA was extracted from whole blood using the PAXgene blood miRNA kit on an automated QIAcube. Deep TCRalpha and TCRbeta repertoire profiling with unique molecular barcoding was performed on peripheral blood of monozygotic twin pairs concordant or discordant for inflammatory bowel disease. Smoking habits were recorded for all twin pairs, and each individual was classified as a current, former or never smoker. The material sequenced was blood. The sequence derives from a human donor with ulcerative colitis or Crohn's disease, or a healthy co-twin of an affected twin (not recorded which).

This receptor has the CDR3 CASSSGRDNEQFF. The receptor chain draws on TRBV28 and TRBJ2-1; TCRdb gives TRBD1 as the D gene, but with no DNA this cannot be confirmed. From the cysteine through the phenylalanine, the CDR3 covers 13 amino acids. No DNA is listed. From a lookup of the germline V gene, CDR1 and CDR2 are MDHEN and SYDVKM.